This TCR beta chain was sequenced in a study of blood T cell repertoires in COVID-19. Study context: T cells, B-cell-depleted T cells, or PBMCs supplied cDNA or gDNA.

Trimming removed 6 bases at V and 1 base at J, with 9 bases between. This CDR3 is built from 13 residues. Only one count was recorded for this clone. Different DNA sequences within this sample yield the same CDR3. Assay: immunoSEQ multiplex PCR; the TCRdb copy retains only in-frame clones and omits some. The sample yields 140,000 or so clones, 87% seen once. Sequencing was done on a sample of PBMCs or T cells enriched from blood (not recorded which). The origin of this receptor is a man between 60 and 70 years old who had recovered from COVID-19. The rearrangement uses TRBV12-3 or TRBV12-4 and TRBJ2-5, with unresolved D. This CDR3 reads CASSTRSQETQYF. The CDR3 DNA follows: TGTGCCAGCAGCACCCGTAGCCAAGAGACCCAGTACTTC.